Reported below is one T cell receptor beta chain. Its antigen is not known. One junction end disagrees with the germline gene, perhaps due to a read error. Both 60 Vbeta primers and 13 Jbeta primers went into the PCR. Sequenced by immunoSEQ multiplex PCR; TCRdb stores in-frame clones only, minus some. The sample yields some 200,000 clones, 55% to 75% seen once. This sample is part of a study of cytomegalovirus exposure and HLA in healthy donors. Overall study context: Genotyping showed about 80% of roughly 390 donors falling in the Caucasian-associated ancestry cluster.

CDR3 length: 18 residues. The germline gives CDR1 SEHNR, CDR2 FQNEAQ (reference sequence). Notes on the study in general: Certain indistinguishable V segments, among them TRBV6-2 and TRBV6-3, were excluded. TCR beta sequences reportedly predicted most subjects' HLA-A and HLA-B alleles accurately. In a later analysis, HLA-associated beta chains showed higher expansion and lower generation probabilities than comparable chains.

The sequencing input was PBMCs. The receptor was derived from a man aged 35 to 55 in good health and CMV-seropositive. The chain employs TRBV7-9 and TRBJ1-1; 7 bases align to TRBD1. The chain's CDR3 is CSSSPHLILGQPGTEAFF. The CDR3 DNA follows: TGTTCCAGCAGCCCACACTTGATTTTGGGACAGCCAGGCACTGAAGCTTTCTTT. The full variable domain, with the rest looked up from reference TRBV7-9 and TRBJ1-1, is DTGVSQNPRHKITKRGQNVTFRCDPISEHNRLYWYRQTLGQGPEFLTYFQNEAQLEKSRLLSDRFSAERPKGSFSTLEIQRTEQGDSAMYLCSSSPHLILGQPGTEAFFGQGTRLTVV.